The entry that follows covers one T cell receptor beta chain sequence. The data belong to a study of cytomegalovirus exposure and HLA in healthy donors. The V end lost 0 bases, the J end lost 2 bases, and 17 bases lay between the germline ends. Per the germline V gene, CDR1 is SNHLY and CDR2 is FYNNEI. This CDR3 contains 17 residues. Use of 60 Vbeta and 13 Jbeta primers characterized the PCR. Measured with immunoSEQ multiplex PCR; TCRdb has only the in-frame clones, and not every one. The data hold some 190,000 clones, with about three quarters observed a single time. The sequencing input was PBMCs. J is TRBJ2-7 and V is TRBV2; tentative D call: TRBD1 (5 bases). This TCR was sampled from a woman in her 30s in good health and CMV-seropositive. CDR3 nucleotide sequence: TGTGCCAGCAGTGAAGCGCTTCTTGGGGCAGGGCCCTACGAGCAGTACTTC. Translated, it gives CASSEALLGAGPYEQYF.